One and the same sample provided the 26 T cell receptor beta chains below, sequenced in a study of CD8 T cells in Susac syndrome. An input of 0.5 to 1 ug of RNA was subjected to reverse transcription using random hexamers. MiXCR was run by TCRdb on the immunoSEQ multiplex PCR reads, yielding one entry per CDR3 protein. This table holds under 200,000 distinct CDR3 sequences, roughly 90% found once. The sample was CD4+ T cells from PBMCs. The receptors shown here come from a human donor with Susac syndrome.

This rearrangement joins TRBV27 to TRBJ1-2; tentative D call: TRBD1 (6 bases). Germline V gene lookup returns CDR1 MNHEY and CDR2 SMNVEV (reference sequence). V was pared by 7 bases and J by 4 bases, with 22 bases between. CDR3 length: 16 residues. CDR3 in amino acids: CASTSHLGQGLYGYTF. The CDR3 coding sequence is TGTGCCAGCACTAGTCACCTGGGGCAGGGGCTCTATGGCTACACCTTC.

The chain recombines TRBV6-4 with TRBJ2-3, with D tentatively TRBD1 or TRBD2 (6 bases each). The CDR3 spans 13 residues. CDR1 and CDR2 (germline): MRHNA, SNTAGT. V lost 6 bases and J lost 6, with 13 bases in between. As DNA, the CDR3 is TGTGCCAGCAGCCCGGGGGCTAGGGATACGCAGTATTTT. Residues: CASSPGARDTQYF.

The V gene is TRBV5-6, the J gene TRBJ2-4; tentatively, D is TRBD2 (6 bases). Trimming shortened V by 4 bases and J by 0 bases, and 11 bases separated the two germline ends. From germline, CDR1 is SGHDT and CDR2 YYEEEE. This CDR3 region has 15 residues. The CDR3 spells CASSLTGVAKNIQYF. CDR3 sequence (DNA): TGTGCCAGCAGCCTCACGGGGGTAGCCAAAAACATTCAGTACTTC.

V gene TRBV7-9 combines with J gene TRBJ2-3; TRBD1 matches at 9 bases. This CDR3 is 16 amino acids long. V shed 3 bases and J 7 bases; nucleotides not matched to a gene: 11. Germline values: CDR1 SEHNR, CDR2 FQNEAQ (reference sequence). The CDR3 is CASSFGTGTIKNTQYF. In DNA, the CDR3 is TGTGCCAGCAGCTTTGGGACAGGGACAATCAAAAATACGCAGTATTTT.

This clonotype was seen only once. This chain links TRBV4-1 with TRBJ1-5; TRBD1 matches at 7 bases. Germline V gene data show CDR1 as MGHRA and CDR2 as YSYEKL. The V segment lost 1 base and the J segment 3 bases; nucleotides outside the gene matches: 3. The CDR3 extends over 15 amino acids. The CDR3 DNA is TGCGCCAGCAGCCAAGGGACAGGACTCAATCAGCCCCAGCATTTT. This gives the protein CASSQGTGLNQPQHF.

This chain links TRBV7-3 with TRBJ2-1; D is unclear. Germline CDR1 reads SGHTA; CDR2 reads FQGTGA. The CDR3 runs 12 residues. V gave up 5 bases and J gave up 5 bases, with 7 bases separating them. The CDR3 DNA reads as TGTGCCAGCAGCCTCCAAGACAATGAGCAGTTCTTC. Protein: CASSLQDNEQFF.

V usage is TRBV6-6 and J usage is TRBJ1-1, with 8 bases aligning to TRBD1. Germline V lookup: CDR1 MNHNY, CDR2 SVGAGI (reference sequence). V lost 6 bases to trimming and J lost 6 bases; unmatched junction nucleotides: 12. The CDR3 has 15 amino acids. CDR3 nucleotide sequence: TGTGCCAGCAGGGGACAGGCCCTCCTCGCGGCTGAAGCTTTCTTT. It is translated as CASRGQALLAAEAFF.

The V call is TRBV19, the J call TRBJ2-7; D is unclear. Trimming pared 3 bases from V and 0 bases from J, leaving 6 bases between. CDR1 is LNHDA, CDR2 SQIVND, per germline (reference sequence). CDR3 size: 13 residues. The CDR3 is CASSMPHSYEQYF. As DNA, the CDR3 is TGTGCCAGTAGTATGCCTCACTCCTACGAGCAGTACTTC.

The chain links TRBV5-4 to TRBJ2-2; the D gene is possibly TRBD1 (5 bases). The V and J ends lost 4 bases and 3 bases respectively, with 10 bases between them. The CDR3 consists of 14 residues. CDR1 and CDR2 (germline): SGHNT, YYREEE (reference sequence). Here the CDR3 reads CASSPTAYTGELFF. DNA for the CDR3: TGTGCCAGCAGCCCGACAGCTTACACCGGGGAGCTGTTTTTT.

The chain combines TRBV29-1 with TRBJ1-2; D may be TRBD1 (5 bases). The CDR3 has 12 amino acids. CDR1 SQVTM and CDR2 ANQGSEA come from the germline V gene. V lost 4 bases, J lost 8 bases, and 14 bases lay in between. CDR3 sequence reads: CSVGFEGYGYTF. The CDR3 DNA follows: TGCAGCGTTGGGTTTGAGGGGTACGGCTACACCTTC.

The CDR3 sequence: CASSLSRQWGSEQYF. Written as DNA, the CDR3 is TGTGCCAGCAGTTTATCGCGTCAGTGGGGGAGCGAGCAGTACTTC. This chain connects TRBV27 to TRBJ2-7; the D gene could be TRBD1 or TRBD2 (5 bases each). CDR3 length equals 15 residues. Trimming cost V 0 bases and J 6 bases, with 15 bases left between them. Germline lookup yields CDR1 MNHEY and CDR2 SMNVEV (reference sequence).

The rearrangement links TRBV7-8 to TRBJ2-7; 9 nucleotides agree with TRBD2. Germline trimming cut 6 bases from V and 1 base from J; bases unmatched to any gene: 10. This CDR3 comprises 16 residues. In germline, CDR1 is SGHVS, CDR2 FQNEAQ. For the CDR3, the DNA is TGTGCCAGCAGGCGAAAAATAGCGGGGGATTCCTACGAGCAGTACTTC. Residues: CASRRKIAGDSYEQYF.

The V gene is TRBV12-3 or TRBV12-4, the J gene TRBJ2-2; D tentatively reads TRBD1 or TRBD2 (5 bases each). The CDR3 runs to 14 residues. V lost 6 bases and J lost 2, with 10 bases in between. Here the CDR3 DNA reads TGTGCCAGCAGCACCGGGACCAACACCGGGGAGCTGTTTTTT. Its protein product is CASSTGTNTGELFF.

This clonotype was found once. This rearrangement joins TRBV5-6 to TRBJ2-3, with TRBD2 as a possible D gene (5 bases). The CDR3 loop spans 13 amino acids. Trimming removed 1 base at V and 5 bases at J, with 8 bases between. Germline V lookup: CDR1 SGHDT, CDR2 YYEEEE. CDR3 in amino acids: CASSLRGLDTQYF. In DNA, the CDR3 is TGTGCCAGCAGCTTGCGAGGGTTAGATACGCAGTATTTT.

This sequence joins TRBV9 and TRBJ2-4, with a possible D match to TRBD1 (6 bases). Trimming pared 3 bases from V and 2 bases from J, leaving 12 bases between. CDR1 and CDR2 (germline): SGDLS, YYNGEE. CDR3 length: 15 amino acids. CDR3 coding DNA: TGTGCCAGCAGCGGACAGGTTCTGTCCAAAAACATTCAGTACTTC. Encoded protein: CASSGQVLSKNIQYF.

The rearrangement links TRBV6-2 or TRBV6-3 to TRBJ1-1, with D unresolved. Between the trimmed V and J ends, which lost 4 bases and 0 bases, there was a span of 12 bases. Germline lookup yields CDR1 MNHEY and CDR2 SVGEGT. The CDR3 loop spans 15 amino acids. The DNA for the CDR3 is TGTGCCAGCAGTTCCCTCAGTCCGATGAACACTGAAGCTTTCTTT. This encodes CASSSLSPMNTEAFF.

V usage is TRBV15 and J usage is TRBJ2-1, with 7 bases identical to TRBD2. Germline V lookup: CDR1 LNHNV, CDR2 YYDKDF (reference sequence). The CDR3 has 19 residues. V lost 0 bases, J lost 0 bases, and 11 bases stayed unmatched. This chain's CDR3 is CATSRELANLFSSYNEQFF. The CDR3 region has the DNA TGTGCCACCAGCAGAGAACTAGCGAATTTATTTAGCTCCTACAATGAGCAGTTCTTC.

The chain uses TRBV3-1 and TRBJ1-2; D is ambiguous. The CDR3 totals 15 residues. CDR1 is LGHDT, CDR2 YNNKEL, per germline (reference sequence). Trimming took off 0 bases at V and 5 bases at J, with 13 bases between the two ends. In DNA form, the CDR3 reads TGTGCCAGCAGCCAAGATTACCAGAAAAAGTATGGCTACACCTTC. It is translated as CASSQDYQKKYGYTF.

V and J are TRBV18 and TRBJ1-4, with a possible D match to TRBD1 (5 bases). The CDR3 extends over 16 amino acids. V lost 3 bases and J 1 base, leaving 12 bases between the germline ends. Germline-derived CDR1 and CDR2 are KGHSH and LQKENI. The DNA of the CDR3 is TGTGCCAGCTCACCCGGGACGCCTGGAACTAATGAAAAACTGTTTTTT. Its translation is CASSPGTPGTNEKLFF.

The V gene is TRBV20-1, the J gene TRBJ1-5; D is perhaps TRBD1 (5 bases). CDR3 length: 16 residues. Trimming took off 3 bases at V and 6 bases at J, with 21 bases between the two ends. The germline gives CDR1 DFQATT, CDR2 SNEGSKA (reference sequence). The CDR3 nucleotides are TGCAGTGCTAGTCTGCAGGGAAAGAGATCGGCTCAGCCCCAGCATTTT. Residues: CSASLQGKRSAQPQHF.

The V call is TRBV29-1, the J call TRBJ2-5, with 11 bases matching TRBD2. Germline loops: CDR1 SQVTM, CDR2 ANQGSEA. With 3 bases clipped from V and 5 bases from J, the junction kept 5 bases outside the gene matches. The CDR3 runs 14 residues. CDR3 region: CSVDIAGGLETQYF. CDR3 bases: TGCAGCGTTGATATAGCGGGGGGGCTTGAGACCCAGTACTTC.

V and J are TRBV12-3 or TRBV12-4 and TRBJ2-6; a weak D match, TRBD1 (6 bases). V lost 10 bases and J lost 2, with 15 bases in between. The CDR3 spans 15 residues. CDR3 sequence reads: CANSVQGTGANVLTF. The CDR3 coding sequence is TGTGCCAACTCAGTCCAGGGGACTGGGGCCAACGTCCTGACTTTC.

This rearrangement joins TRBV7-9 to TRBJ1-1; no reliable D call. Trimming shortened V by 0 bases and J by 1 base, and 12 bases separated the two germline ends. CDR1 is SEHNR, CDR2 FQNEAQ, per germline (reference sequence). The CDR3 sequence is 16 residues long. The CDR3 DNA reads as TGTGCCAGCAGCTTAGCCTACGGACCCCCGAACACTGAAGCTTTCTTT. It translates to CASSLAYGPPNTEAFF.

This chain links TRBV21-1 with TRBJ1-5; the table's D call of TRBD1 was not tested on the DNA. TRBV21-1 has pseudogene status. This CDR3 spans 17 amino acids. CDR3 nucleotides: TGTGCCAGCCCAGGAGGAGACAGACTGTATAGCAATCAGCCCCAGCATTTT. This translates into CASPGGDRLYSNQPQHF.

The gene calls are TRBV12-3 or TRBV12-4 and TRBJ2-7; no reliable D call. Trimming pared 2 bases from V and 5 bases from J, leaving 13 bases between. The CDR3 runs to 14 residues. For the CDR3, the DNA is TGTGCCAGCAGTTTACCAGGCATTAGGGACGAGCAGTACTTC. It yields the protein CASSLPGIRDEQYF.

The chain links TRBV10-3 to TRBJ2-3, with D hard to call. The germline V gene has CDR1 ENHRY and CDR2 SYGVKD. Trimming took off 3 bases at V and 4 bases at J, with 8 bases between the two ends. The CDR3 length is 13 residues. The CDR3 nucleotides read TGTGCCATCAGTGATAGGTTGGCAGATACGCAGTATTTT. It is translated as CAISDRLADTQYF.